These 5 T cell receptor beta chains were sequenced from one sample in a study of shared clonotypes between healthy human individuals. Using immunoSEQ multiplex PCR, the repertoire was profiled, and TCRdb retains in-frame clones only, with some absent. Among some 2,500,000 clones, 85% to 95% were seen once, and the ten largest hold 0.37%. Sequenced material: naive CD4+ T cells from PBMCs. Sample subset: CD45RA+ positively selected. The receptors come from a man aged 18 to 35 in good health. Some clones in this sample may be carry-over from other donors' samples.

The gene calls are TRBV2 and TRBJ1-1; 7 nucleotides agree with TRBD1. The junction had 8 bases not matched to a gene; V was cut back by 3 bases and J by 7 bases. CDR3 length: 14 residues. The germline CDR1 and CDR2 sequences are SNHLY and FYNNEI. CDR3 sequence: CASSDVYRGGEAFF. CDR3 nucleotides: TGTGCCAGCAGTGATGTGTACAGGGGAGGTGAAGCTTTCTTT.

This clone was seen once. V usage is TRBV2 and J usage is TRBJ1-1, with D unclear. V lost 6 bases to trimming and J lost 1 base, with 12 bases between them. The CDR3 is made up of 14 amino acids. The germline CDR1 and CDR2 sequences are SNHLY and FYNNEI. In nucleotides, the CDR3 is TGTGCCAGCAGCCAAGGACTGACGAACACTGAAGCTTTCTTT. Amino acid sequence: CASSQGLTNTEAFF.

The J gene is TRBJ2-3, the V gene TRBV9; D is unresolved. The CDR3 runs 16 residues. Germline V CDR1 and CDR2: SGDLS, YYNGEE. V dropped 3 bases and J dropped 2 bases, with 16 bases sitting between them. In DNA form, the CDR3 reads TGTGCCAGCAGCGCCCAAGCCCGGGCTAACACAGATACGCAGTATTTT. Amino acid sequence: CASSAQARANTDTQYF.

V gene TRBV6-4 combines with J gene TRBJ2-1; tentative D call: TRBD2 (6 bases). Germline CDR1 reads MRHNA; CDR2 reads SNTAGT. The CDR3 extends over 15 amino acids. Between the trimmed V and J ends, which lost 3 bases and 0 bases, there was a span of 9 bases. The CDR3 nucleotides read TGTGCCAGCAGTGATACGGGAGACTCCTACAATGAGCAGTTCTTC. Protein: CASSDTGDSYNEQFF.

The chain employs TRBV5-4 and TRBJ2-3; 7 bases agree with TRBD2. The germline CDR1 and CDR2 sequences are SGHNT and YYREEE (reference sequence). The J segment lost 4 bases and the V segment lost 0 bases, leaving 8 bases of the junction unmatched. The CDR3 covers 16 residues. The CDR3 DNA sequence: TGTGCCAGCAGCTTGGCCGGGACGGGAGGCGCAGATACGCAGTATTTT. Protein sequence: CASSLAGTGGADTQYF. Based on the CDR3 plus reference TRBV5-4 and TRBJ2-3, the full variable domain is ETGVTQSPTHLIKTRGQQVTLRCSSQSGHNTVSWYQQALGQGPQFIFQYYREEENGRGNFPPRFSGLQFPNYSSELNVNALELDDSALYLCASSLAGTGGADTQYFGPGTRLTVL.